Listed below are T cell receptor beta chains from one sample, sequenced in a study of technical replicates of blood from several donors. TCRdb's copy holds only in-frame clones and misses some; the assay was immunoSEQ multiplex PCR. The data contain roughly 70,000 clones, more than 90% of them singletons. Sequencing used PBMCs. Source of these receptors: a human donor in good health. Some clones in this sample may be carry-over from other donors' samples. Both conserved end residues are part of each CDR3.

v_gene	j_gene	CDR3aa
TRBV12-2	TRBJ1-6	CASRYLDTSSSYNSPLHF
TRBV7-8	TRBJ2-7	CASSPLAGGKQYF
TRBV5-4	TRBJ2-2	CASAGLNTGELFF
TRBV6-6	TRBJ1-1	CASSIIRRGNTEAFF
TRBV9	TRBJ2-3	CASSSHEALSWDTQYF
TRBV7-8	TRBJ2-1	CASSADWNPMDEQFF
TRBV7-9	TRBJ2-7	CASSLSGGLGEQYF
TRBV4-1	TRBJ1-1	CASSQDRGTDTEAFF
TRBV2	TRBJ2-1	CASSEGVAGGPYNEQFF
TRBV30	TRBJ2-3	CAWGPPTQYF